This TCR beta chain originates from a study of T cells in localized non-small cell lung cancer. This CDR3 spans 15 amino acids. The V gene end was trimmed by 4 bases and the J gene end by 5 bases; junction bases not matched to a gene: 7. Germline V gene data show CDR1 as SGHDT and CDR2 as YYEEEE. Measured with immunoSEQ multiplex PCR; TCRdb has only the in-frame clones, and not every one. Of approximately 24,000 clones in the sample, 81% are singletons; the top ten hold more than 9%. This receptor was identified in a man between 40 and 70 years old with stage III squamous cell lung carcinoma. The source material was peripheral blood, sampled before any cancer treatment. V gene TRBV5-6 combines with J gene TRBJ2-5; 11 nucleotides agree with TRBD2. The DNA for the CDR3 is TGTGCCAGCAGCCCGTTACTAGCGGGAGACGAGACCCAGTACTTC. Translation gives CASSPLLAGDETQYF.